This is a list of T cell receptor beta chains from one sample in a study of technical replicates of blood from a handful of donors. Measured with immunoSEQ multiplex PCR; TCRdb has only the in-frame clones, and not every one. Seen here are around 93,000 clones, just under 95% observed once, and the top ten hold 0.34%. The sequencing sample was made of T cells isolated from PBMCs. All receptors come from a human donor in good health. Both conserved end residues are part of each CDR3. Fields, in order: CDR3 DNA, CDR3 protein, V gene, D gene, J gene, clone size. The D gene is left open where the match is weak. Expanded clones get a size class; other rows say once, few or many, or leave the size out.

CDR3 DNA: TGTGCCAGCAGTTTGCGGGAGGCCGCAAATGAGCAGTTCTTC
CDR3 protein: CASSLREAANEQFF
V gene: TRBV27
D gene: TRBD2
J gene: TRBJ2-1
clone size: NA

CDR3 DNA: TGTGCCACCAGCAGATATAGAGGGCTGAACACTGAAGCTTTCTTT
CDR3 protein: CATSRYRGLNTEAFF
V gene: TRBV15
D gene: NA
J gene: TRBJ1-1
clone size: few

CDR3 DNA: TGCGCCAGCAGCCAAGAGCTCGGAGAGAGCAATCAGCCCCAGCATTTT
CDR3 protein: CASSQELGESNQPQHF
V gene: TRBV4-3
D gene: NA
J gene: TRBJ1-5
clone size: NA

CDR3 DNA: TGTGCCAGCAGCTGGGCCTTGGCGGGAGGTTGGGAGACCCAGTACTTC
CDR3 protein: CASSWALAGGWETQYF
V gene: TRBV28
D gene: TRBD2
J gene: TRBJ2-5
clone size: once

CDR3 DNA: TGTGCCAGCAGCTTGGACAGGGGGTACGAGCAGTACTTC
CDR3 protein: CASSLDRGYEQYF
V gene: TRBV7-8
D gene: TRBD1
J gene: TRBJ2-7
clone size: NA

CDR3 DNA: TGTGCCAGCAGCGGACAGGGAAACACTGAAGCTTTCTTT
CDR3 protein: CASSGQGNTEAFF
V gene: TRBV5-4
D gene: TRBD1
J gene: TRBJ1-1
clone size: NA

CDR3 DNA: TGTGCCAGCAGCGTAGAACCAGGGCCTTTAAACACCATATATTTT
CDR3 protein: CASSVEPGPLNTIYF
V gene: TRBV9
D gene: NA
J gene: TRBJ1-3
clone size: NA

CDR3 DNA: TGTGCCAGCAGCTTAGCAGGGGGTTACTACGAGCAGTACTTC
CDR3 protein: CASSLAGGYYEQYF
V gene: TRBV7-3
D gene: TRBD1
J gene: TRBJ2-7
clone size: NA

CDR3 DNA: TGTGCCAGCAGTGCACAGGGGGAGGGCTACACCTTC
CDR3 protein: CASSAQGEGYTF
V gene: TRBV2
D gene: TRBD1
J gene: TRBJ1-2
clone size: NA

CDR3 DNA: TGTGCCTGGAGTGAAGGCCAGGGACTAGTCACTGAAGCTTTCTTT
CDR3 protein: CAWSEGQGLVTEAFF
V gene: TRBV30
D gene: NA
J gene: TRBJ1-1
clone size: NA

CDR3 DNA: TGTGCCAGCAGTTTGGGACAGGGGGCGACCGGGGAGCTGTTTTTT
CDR3 protein: CASSLGQGATGELFF
V gene: TRBV27
D gene: TRBD1
J gene: TRBJ2-2
clone size: NA

CDR3 DNA: TGTGCCAGCAGCTTAGAGAGGACAGGGGTCGAGCAGTACTTC
CDR3 protein: CASSLERTGVEQYF
V gene: TRBV11-3
D gene: TRBD1
J gene: TRBJ2-7
clone size: NA

CDR3 DNA: TGTGCCAGCAGCTTAGAGATTGGGACAGGGGATGGCTACACCTTC
CDR3 protein: CASSLEIGTGDGYTF
V gene: TRBV7-2
D gene: TRBD1
J gene: TRBJ1-2
clone size: NA

CDR3 DNA: TGTGCCAGCAGCGTCGGTATGTCCACCGGGGAGCTGTTTTTT
CDR3 protein: CASSVGMSTGELFF
V gene: TRBV7-9
D gene: NA
J gene: TRBJ2-2
clone size: NA

CDR3 DNA: TGTGCCAGCACCCAACAGGGGGCTCGGGGCACTGAAGCTTTCTTT
CDR3 protein: CASTQQGARGTEAFF
V gene: TRBV19
D gene: TRBD1
J gene: TRBJ1-1
clone size: few

CDR3 DNA: TGCGCCAGCAGCAGGGGCCCTCGTGGTGAGATTTTCTTT
CDR3 protein: CASSRGPRGEIFF
V gene: TRBV10-1
D gene: NA
J gene: TRBJ1-1
clone size: NA

CDR3 DNA: TGTGCCAGCAGCTTATTAGAACGGAGTTTATTAGCTAACTATGGCTACACCTTC
CDR3 protein: CASSLLERSLLANYGYTF
V gene: TRBV7-2
D gene: NA
J gene: TRBJ1-2
clone size: NA

CDR3 DNA: TGTGCCAGCAGCTGGAACAGGGGAACTGAAGCTTTCTTT
CDR3 protein: CASSWNRGTEAFF
V gene: TRBV11-3
D gene: TRBD1
J gene: TRBJ1-1
clone size: NA

CDR3 DNA: TGTGCCAGCAGCTCTGCAGCGGACTATGGCTACACCTTC
CDR3 protein: CASSSAADYGYTF
V gene: TRBV13
D gene: NA
J gene: TRBJ1-2
clone size: NA

CDR3 DNA: TGTGCCAGCAGTTACTCCCGGGGCGGAGGGAACGGCTACACCTTC
CDR3 protein: CASSYSRGGGNGYTF
V gene: TRBV6-5
D gene: NA
J gene: TRBJ1-2
clone size: NA

CDR3 DNA: TGTGCCAGCAGTGAAGCGGGACAGGGTCTGTTGTCTGGGGCCAACGTCCTGACTTTC
CDR3 protein: CASSEAGQGLLSGANVLTF
V gene: TRBV2
D gene: TRBD1
J gene: TRBJ2-6
clone size: once

CDR3 DNA: TGTGCCAGCTCACCACCCTCCGGGACACGGCTGTTTTTT
CDR3 protein: CASSPPSGTRLFF
V gene: TRBV18
D gene: NA
J gene: TRBJ2-2
clone size: NA

CDR3 DNA: TGTGCCAGCACACAGATGAACACTGAAGCTTTCTTT
CDR3 protein: CASTQMNTEAFF
V gene: TRBV2
D gene: NA
J gene: TRBJ1-1
clone size: NA

CDR3 DNA: TGTGCCAGCAGCCGACAGGGGTGGAGGCCTGGAAACACCATATATTTT
CDR3 protein: CASSRQGWRPGNTIYF
V gene: TRBV5-6
D gene: TRBD1
J gene: TRBJ1-3
clone size: NA

CDR3 DNA: TGTGCCACCTTTATGCGACAGGGATTCGGAGGCTACACCTTC
CDR3 protein: CATFMRQGFGGYTF
V gene: TRBV19
D gene: TRBD1
J gene: TRBJ1-2
clone size: NA

CDR3 DNA: TGTGCCAGCAGTCTCCTCCCAGGGGCAGGTGAAAAACTGTTTTTT
CDR3 protein: CASSLLPGAGEKLFF
V gene: TRBV27
D gene: NA
J gene: TRBJ1-4
clone size: NA

CDR3 DNA: TGTGCCAGCAGCTTGGAGCGGGAGATCACCGGGGAGCTGTTTTTT
CDR3 protein: CASSLEREITGELFF
V gene: TRBV5-8
D gene: TRBD2
J gene: TRBJ2-2
clone size: NA

CDR3 DNA: TGTGCCAGTAGTATAGGCCTCAGGGGCCTAAGATATGGCTACACCTTC
CDR3 protein: CASSIGLRGLRYGYTF
V gene: TRBV19
D gene: NA
J gene: TRBJ1-2
clone size: NA

CDR3 DNA: TGTGCCAGCAGTGATGGACCAGGGATCTACGAGCAGTACTTC
CDR3 protein: CASSDGPGIYEQYF
V gene: TRBV6-1
D gene: NA
J gene: TRBJ2-7
clone size: NA

CDR3 DNA: TGTGCCAGCAGTGAATTGAGGGCCACTATCGGCTACACCTTC
CDR3 protein: CASSELRATIGYTF
V gene: TRBV2
D gene: NA
J gene: TRBJ1-2
clone size: NA

CDR3 DNA: TGTGCCAGCAGTTTACCGCGGACAGGTCTAATCTCTGGGGCCAACGTCCTGACTTTC
CDR3 protein: CASSLPRTGLISGANVLTF
V gene: TRBV27
D gene: TRBD1
J gene: TRBJ2-6
clone size: NA

CDR3 DNA: TGTGCCAGCAGCTCAGAGACAGTTTATAATTCACCCCTCCACTTT
CDR3 protein: CASSSETVYNSPLHF
V gene: TRBV7-2
D gene: NA
J gene: TRBJ1-6
clone size: NA

CDR3 DNA: TGTGCCAGCAGTCGCGGGTCGAGGGAGCAGTACTTC
CDR3 protein: CASSRGSREQYF
V gene: TRBV6-5
D gene: NA
J gene: TRBJ2-7
clone size: NA

CDR3 DNA: TGTGCCAGCAGCTCCCTGGCCACTAGCGGGAGAGGGGAGACCCAGTACTTC
CDR3 protein: CASSSLATSGRGETQYF
V gene: TRBV5-6
D gene: TRBD2
J gene: TRBJ2-5
clone size: NA

CDR3 DNA: TGTGCCACCGGGGACAGGGGTAGAAATACTGAAGCTTTCTTT
CDR3 protein: CATGDRGRNTEAFF
V gene: TRBV27
D gene: TRBD1
J gene: TRBJ1-1
clone size: NA

CDR3 DNA: TGTGCCAGCAGTTTAAATTCCCGTTATAGCAATCAGCCCCAGCATTTT
CDR3 protein: CASSLNSRYSNQPQHF
V gene: TRBV27
D gene: NA
J gene: TRBJ1-5
clone size: NA

CDR3 DNA: TGTGCCAGTAGTATCAGGGAGCAGTACTTC
CDR3 protein: CASSIREQYF
V gene: TRBV19
D gene: NA
J gene: TRBJ2-7
clone size: NA

CDR3 DNA: TGCGCCAGCAGCCAGGGGGATGCTAATGAAAAACTGTTTTTT
CDR3 protein: CASSQGDANEKLFF
V gene: TRBV5-1
D gene: TRBD1
J gene: TRBJ1-4
clone size: NA

CDR3 DNA: TGTGCCAGCAGCTTAGGCCTTATGAACACTGAAGCTTTCTTT
CDR3 protein: CASSLGLMNTEAFF
V gene: TRBV13
D gene: NA
J gene: TRBJ1-1
clone size: NA

CDR3 DNA: TGTGCCAGCAGCTTGGTTAGCTATGGCTACACCTTC
CDR3 protein: CASSLVSYGYTF
V gene: TRBV5-6
D gene: NA
J gene: TRBJ1-2
clone size: NA

CDR3 DNA: TGTGCCAGCAGCGGAGCAAGCTCCTACGAGCAGTACTTC
CDR3 protein: CASSGASSYEQYF
V gene: TRBV9
D gene: NA
J gene: TRBJ2-7
clone size: NA

CDR3 DNA: TGCGCCAGCAGCTTGGCAGGCTTAGATACGCAGTATTTT
CDR3 protein: CASSLAGLDTQYF
V gene: TRBV5-1
D gene: NA
J gene: TRBJ2-3
clone size: NA

CDR3 DNA: TGTGCCAGCAGATCAGGACAAGTTGAAAAACTGTTTTTT
CDR3 protein: CASRSGQVEKLFF
V gene: TRBV7-9
D gene: NA
J gene: TRBJ1-4
clone size: NA

CDR3 DNA: TGTGCCAGCAGCTTAGACATTTACGATAGCAATCAGCCCCAGCATTTT
CDR3 protein: CASSLDIYDSNQPQHF
V gene: TRBV7-6
D gene: NA
J gene: TRBJ1-5
clone size: once

CDR3 DNA: TGTGCCAGCAGCTCCGGTGTCGCCGAGGCCTACTATGGCTACACCTTC
CDR3 protein: CASSSGVAEAYYGYTF
V gene: TRBV5-8
D gene: NA
J gene: TRBJ1-2
clone size: NA

CDR3 DNA: TGTGCCACCAGCAGAGAGGCAGGGGCGGGCTATGGCTACACCTTC
CDR3 protein: CATSREAGAGYGYTF
V gene: TRBV15
D gene: NA
J gene: TRBJ1-2
clone size: NA

CDR3 DNA: TGCGCCAGCACCCTCTCCGGGACTAGCGGGAGTGGGTACGAGCAGTACTTC
CDR3 protein: CASTLSGTSGSGYEQYF
V gene: TRBV5-1
D gene: TRBD2
J gene: TRBJ2-7
clone size: NA

CDR3 DNA: TGTGCCAGCAGCGTAGACCTTTCTAGCGGGAGTTCCTACAATGAGCAGTTCTTC
CDR3 protein: CASSVDLSSGSSYNEQFF
V gene: TRBV9
D gene: TRBD2
J gene: TRBJ2-1
clone size: NA

CDR3 DNA: TGTGCCAGCAGCTTCGACAGGGGTTACTACGAGCAGTACTTC
CDR3 protein: CASSFDRGYYEQYF
V gene: TRBV5-5
D gene: TRBD1
J gene: TRBJ2-7
clone size: NA

CDR3 DNA: TGTGCTAGTGGCTGGACTGCCGCCTACGAGCAGTACTTC
CDR3 protein: CASGWTAAYEQYF
V gene: TRBV12-5
D gene: NA
J gene: TRBJ2-7
clone size: NA

CDR3 DNA: TGTGCCAGCAGTCAAACTCCGGGACTAGCGGGATACGAGCAGTACTTC
CDR3 protein: CASSQTPGLAGYEQYF
V gene: TRBV6-6
D gene: TRBD2
J gene: TRBJ2-7
clone size: NA

CDR3 DNA: TGCGCCAGCGGGGGGAATTTCACAGATACGCAGTATTTT
CDR3 protein: CASGGNFTDTQYF
V gene: TRBV10-2
D gene: NA
J gene: TRBJ2-3
clone size: NA

CDR3 DNA: TGTGCCAGTAGTACCAAAACAGGGATCTCCTACGAGCAGTACTTC
CDR3 protein: CASSTKTGISYEQYF
V gene: TRBV19
D gene: NA
J gene: TRBJ2-7
clone size: NA

CDR3 DNA: TGCGCCAGCAGTGAGAGGAGGGGGACTAGCGTCTACGAGCAGTACTTC
CDR3 protein: CASSERRGTSVYEQYF
V gene: TRBV10-1
D gene: TRBD2
J gene: TRBJ2-7
clone size: NA

CDR3 DNA: TGTGCCAGCCGTAGACGACAGGGAAGGAATCAGCCCCAGCATTTT
CDR3 protein: CASRRRQGRNQPQHF
V gene: TRBV2
D gene: TRBD1
J gene: TRBJ1-5
clone size: once

CDR3 DNA: TGTGCCAGCAGCTTCACCCGACAGGGTATTGAAGCTTTCTTT
CDR3 protein: CASSFTRQGIEAFF
V gene: TRBV5-5
D gene: TRBD1
J gene: TRBJ1-1
clone size: NA

CDR3 DNA: TGTGCCAGCAGTGCACTGGCCAACGTCCTGACTTTC
CDR3 protein: CASSALANVLTF
V gene: TRBV27
D gene: NA
J gene: TRBJ2-6
clone size: once

CDR3 DNA: TGTGCCAGCAGTTACCAACAGGTGACTAACTATGGCTACACCTTC
CDR3 protein: CASSYQQVTNYGYTF
V gene: TRBV6-6
D gene: NA
J gene: TRBJ1-2
clone size: NA